The 10 T cell receptor beta chains below come from one sample, sequenced in a study of identical twins. From the 5' RACE reads, TCRdb called clonotypes with MiXCR, one entry per CDR3 protein. The sample carries under 300,000 distinct CDR3 sequences, 11% to 15% recorded once. Sample: memory (CD45RO+) T cells sorted from blood. All receptors derive from a woman between 18 and 29 years old in good health.

The chain carries TRBV20-1 and TRBJ1-2; 7 bases line up with TRBD1. The CDR3 runs 14 residues. V was pared by 5 bases and J by 0 bases, with 6 bases of the junction left unmatched. The germline gives CDR1 DFQATT, CDR2 SNEGSKA (reference sequence). In DNA form, the CDR3 reads TGCAGTGCTGGAAACAGGGGTACTAACTATGGCTACACCTTC. This translates into CSAGNRGTNYGYTF.

The chain employs TRBV6-2 or TRBV6-3 and TRBJ2-3; weak D call: TRBD1 (5 bases). This CDR3 has 13 amino acids. The germline gives CDR1 MNHEY, CDR2 SVGEGT. The V end was cut by 11 bases, the J end by 5 bases, with 17 bases between. The CDR3 sequence is CAGARTFEDTQYF. The CDR3 coding sequence is TGTGCCGGGGCTAGGACGTTCGAAGATACGCAGTATTTT.

This clonotype has a count of ten or more. This chain joins TRBV20-1 and TRBJ1-2; 8 positions agree with TRBD1. Germline CDR1 reads DFQATT; CDR2 reads SNEGSKA (reference sequence). The junction had 10 bases not matched to a gene; V was cut back by 6 bases and J by 4 bases. The CDR3 is 14 amino acids. The chain's CDR3 is CSALGQELSYGYTF. The CDR3 DNA reads as TGCAGTGCCCTGGGACAGGAACTTAGCTATGGCTACACCTTC.

This clonotype was counted between two and nine times. The chain's CDR3 is CSVRTPTNEKLFF. The CDR3 DNA sequence: TGCAGCGTTCGCACCCCAACTAATGAAAAACTGTTTTTT. V usage is TRBV29-1 and J usage is TRBJ1-4, with D uncertain. The V end lost 5 bases, the J end lost 0 bases, and 7 bases lay between the germline ends. This CDR3 is built from 13 residues. From germline, CDR1 is SQVTM and CDR2 ANQGSEA.

The sample holds a few counts of this clonotype. As DNA, the CDR3 is TGTGCCAGCAGCCAAGCCGGGACCCTACAGAATGAGCAGTTCTTC. It yields the protein CASSQAGTLQNEQFF. The chain is built from TRBV14 and TRBJ2-1; perhaps D is TRBD1 or TRBD2 (5 bases each). Per the germline V gene, CDR1 is SGHDN and CDR2 is FVKESK. This CDR3 spans 15 amino acids. The V gene lost 1 base and the J gene lost 7 bases, with 14 bases spanning the gap.

The sample holds many counts of this clonotype. The chain joins TRBV10-3 to TRBJ2-3; TRBD2 matches 9 bases. CDR1 is ENHRY and CDR2 is SYGVKD in the germline V gene. This CDR3 contains 14 residues. With V trimmed by 6 bases and J by 2 bases, 3 bases remained unmatched. CDR3 nucleotide sequence: TGTGCCATCAGGCGCGGGAGGGACACAGATACGCAGTATTTT. It yields the protein CAIRRGRDTDTQYF.

This clonotype was seen more than once but under ten times. This sequence joins TRBV18 and TRBJ2-3, with 7 bases that match TRBD1. The V gene end was trimmed by 2 bases and the J gene end by 4 bases; junction bases not matched to a gene: 6. This CDR3 has 15 amino acids. CDR1 and CDR2 (germline): KGHSH, LQKENI. In DNA, the CDR3 is TGTGCCAGCTCACCAAAAGGCCAGGGGGCAGATACGCAGTATTTT. Translated: CASSPKGQGADTQYF.

This clonotype was seen ten or more times. This chain uses TRBV29-1 with TRBJ2-7; perhaps TRBD1 as D (6 bases). Germline V lookup: CDR1 SQVTM, CDR2 ANQGSEA. V dropped 1 base and J dropped 0 bases, with 16 bases sitting between them. The length of the CDR3 is 16 residues. CDR3 region: CSVEGWGLGASYEQYF. Here the CDR3 DNA reads TGCAGCGTTGAAGGTTGGGGGCTCGGGGCCTCCTACGAGCAGTACTTC.

The rearrangement links TRBV6-1 to TRBJ2-5; the D is unclear. This CDR3 has 14 residues. The germline gives CDR1 MNHNS, CDR2 SASEGT. V lost 6 bases to trimming and J lost 4 bases, with 15 bases between them. CDR3 protein: CASSRLLVGETQYF. CDR3 nucleotide sequence: TGTGCCAGCAGCCGCCTGCTGGTTGGAGAGACCCAGTACTTC.

This clonotype was counted between two and nine times. J is TRBJ2-1 and V is TRBV9, with D possibly being TRBD2 (5 bases). CDR1 is SGDLS, CDR2 YYNGEE, per germline. V shed 4 bases and J shed 3 bases, with 8 bases lying between them. The CDR3 runs to 13 residues. The CDR3: CASSWGDYNEQFF. The CDR3 bases are TGTGCCAGCAGCTGGGGAGACTACAATGAGCAGTTCTTC.